Below, 8 T cell receptor beta chains from the same sample are listed, as sequenced in a study of T cells in Graves' hyperthyroidism and ophthalmopathy. Amplification of TCR beta CDR3 regions used RNA as the template. HTBI primers were the set used in a first-round RT-PCR of the TCR CDR3. TCRdb reprocessed the multiplex PCR reads with MiXCR, giving one entry per CDR3 protein. The sample has over 500,000 distinct CDR3 sequences; approximately 15% are singletons. The sequenced sample consisted of blood. Receptor source: a woman between 40 and 50 years old with Graves' hyperthyroidism.

For this clonotype: This could be a read error, since a much larger clone is one nucleotide away. CDR3 sequence (DNA): TGTGCCAGCAGTCAGGGACAGGGGACCGGGGAGCCGTTTTTT. It specifies CASSQGQGTGEPFF. V gene TRBV27 combines with J gene TRBJ2-2; 10 bases match TRBD1. Germline values: CDR1 MNHEY, CDR2 SMNVEV (reference sequence). The CDR3 consists of 14 residues.

The rearrangement uses TRBV28 and TRBJ2-1; D might be TRBD2 (5 bases). The CDR3 runs 16 residues. Germline-derived CDR1 and CDR2 are MDHEN and SYDVKM. The germline V and J ends were trimmed by 4 bases and 2 bases, with 15 bases remaining between them. CDR3 DNA sequence: TGTGCCAGCAGTTCCCGTCAGGAACTAGCCTACAATGAGCAGTTCTTC. Residues: CASSSRQELAYNEQFF.

This clonotype was seen many times. This rearrangement joins TRBV30 to TRBJ2-2; possibly TRBD2 for D (6 bases). Trimming removed 1 base at V and 4 bases at J, with 10 bases between. The CDR3 covers 14 residues. Germline V lookup: CDR1 GTSNPN, CDR2 SVGIG (reference sequence). The CDR3 nucleotides are TGTGCCTGGAGTGCGGGGGTGGTCACCGGGGAGCTGTTTTTT. Residues: CAWSAGVVTGELFF.

This clonotype was seen repeatedly, ten times or more. The chain recombines TRBV28 with TRBJ1-1; tentative D call: TRBD1 (6 bases). The CDR3 covers 15 residues. V was cut by 3 bases and J by 5 bases, with 16 bases left in between. Germline loops: CDR1 MDHEN, CDR2 SYDVKM. In DNA, the CDR3 is TGTGCCAGCAGTTTTTGGAGGCAGGGGAAAACTGAAGCTTTCTTT. It translates to CASSFWRQGKTEAFF. The full variable domain, its missing parts supplied by reference TRBV28 and TRBJ1-1, is DVKVTQSSRYLVKRTGEKVFLECVQDMDHENMFWYRQDPGLGLRLIYFSYDVKMKEKGDIPEGYSVSREKKERFSLILESASTNQTSMYLCASSFWRQGKTEAFFGQGTRLTVV.

This clonotype was counted a few times. The gene calls are TRBV19 and TRBJ1-5; D ambiguous. The V and J ends lost 7 bases and 4 bases respectively, with 23 bases between them. Germline V CDR1 and CDR2: LNHDA, SQIVND (reference sequence). This CDR3 comprises 17 residues. In nucleotides, the CDR3 is TGTGCCAGTACCAAGACCGGTCAAGGGAAATTAAATCAGCCCCAGCATTTT. Translating it yields CASTKTGQGKLNQPQHF.

This clonotype was counted ten times or more. The chain joins TRBV2 to TRBJ2-2; 9 bases line up with TRBD2. The CDR3 consists of 15 residues. The J segment lost 4 bases and the V segment lost 5 bases, leaving 5 bases of the junction unmatched. CDR1 and CDR2 from the germline V gene are SNHLY and FYNNEI. The CDR3 nucleotides read TGTGCCAGCAGTAGTAGCGGGAGCCCCACCGGGGAGCTGTTTTTT. Residues: CASSSSGSPTGELFF.

This clonotype showed up just a few times. V usage is TRBV11-1 and J usage is TRBJ2-1, with 10 bases aligning to TRBD2. There are 17 residues in the CDR3. Unmatched junction bases numbered 5, after V lost 2 bases and J lost 1 base. The germline gives CDR1 SGHAT, CDR2 FQDESV (reference sequence). The CDR3 reads CASSLLAGVPSYNEQFF. In nucleotides, the CDR3 is TGTGCCAGCAGCTTACTAGCGGGAGTACCATCCTACAATGAGCAGTTCTTC.

At least ten counts were recorded for this clonotype. V gene TRBV11-1 combines with J gene TRBJ2-7; 8 bases align to TRBD1. V dropped 5 bases and J dropped 3; count of bases not matched to a gene: 6. Per germline, CDR1 SGHAT and CDR2 FQDESV (reference sequence). The CDR3 is made up of 14 amino acids. CDR3 sequence reads: CASSARDRFYEQYF. CDR3 in DNA: TGTGCCAGCAGCGCCCGGGACAGGTTCTACGAGCAGTACTTC.